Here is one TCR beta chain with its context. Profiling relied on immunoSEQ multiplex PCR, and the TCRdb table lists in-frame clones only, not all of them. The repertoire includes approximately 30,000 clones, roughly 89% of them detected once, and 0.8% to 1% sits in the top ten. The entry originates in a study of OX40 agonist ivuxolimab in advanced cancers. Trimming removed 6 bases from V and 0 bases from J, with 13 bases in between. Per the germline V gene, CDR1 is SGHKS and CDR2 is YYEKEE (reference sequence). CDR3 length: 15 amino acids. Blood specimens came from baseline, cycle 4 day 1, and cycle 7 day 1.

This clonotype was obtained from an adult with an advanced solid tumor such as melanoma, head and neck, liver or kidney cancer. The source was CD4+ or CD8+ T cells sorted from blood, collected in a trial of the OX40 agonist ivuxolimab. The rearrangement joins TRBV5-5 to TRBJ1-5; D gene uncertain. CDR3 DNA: TGTGCCAGCACCTCCGTCGCAACTAGCAATCAGCCCCAGCATTTT. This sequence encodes CASTSVATSNQPQHF.